This T cell receptor (beta chain) was sequenced in a study of blood T cell repertoires in COVID-19. Across the study: Sites in the United States, Italy and Spain provided acute and convalescent COVID-19 samples.

Seattle cases were enrolled at active infection and followed longitudinally. Germline V gene data show CDR1 as SGHVS and CDR2 as FQNEAQ. The CDR3 loop spans 14 amino acids. V was pared by 3 bases and J by 4 bases, with 3 bases of the junction left unmatched. This clone was seen a few times. As processed by the authors: Reference gene primer amplification gave nucleated cell count estimates. Assay: immunoSEQ multiplex PCR; the TCRdb copy retains only in-frame clones and omits some. V and J calls and clone size are those listed in that table; D and trimming were worked out from the DNA. In the table there are about 150,000 clones, roughly 84% of which are singletons.

Sequencing was carried out using peripheral blood. The sequence was obtained from a man aged 55 to 70 with COVID-19, enrolled during active disease. The V call is TRBV7-8, the J call TRBJ2-1, with TRBD2 identical over 7 bases. CDR3 loop: CASSFGLGYNEQFF. CDR3 nucleotide sequence: TGTGCCAGCAGCTTTGGACTAGGGTACAATGAGCAGTTCTTC.